The TCR beta chain under discussion was sequenced for a study of shared clonotypes between healthy human individuals. Study-level results: Shared clonotypes: approximately 5.3% naive CD4, 3% to 3.5% naive CD8, 2.3% memory CD4, approximately 0.4% memory CD8. In contrast to clonotypes shared by all four donors, non-shared clonotypes had lower generation probabilities.

The protocol was immunoSEQ multiplex PCR, while the TCRdb copy is restricted to in-frame clones and leaves out a portion. The table includes roughly 1,000,000 clones, roughly 74% detected once. Each of the donors was a healthy adult who was HIV-negative and had not had a recent acute infection or vaccination. CD4+ cell separation produced CD45RA+ naive and CD45RA-negative memory subsets. As regards this clone: Antigen unknown.

The sequenced sample was memory CD4+ T cells from PBMCs. Subset defined: CD45RA-negative fraction. The TCR sequence derives from a man younger than 35 in good health. Some clones in this sample may be carry-over from other donors' samples.

DNA of the CDR3: TGCGCCAGCAGCTTGGAGCCTCTGGAGACAGATACGCAGTATTTT. Protein: CASSLEPLETDTQYF. The gene calls are TRBV5-1 and TRBJ2-3; D remains ambiguous. Germline V gene data show CDR1 as SGHRS and CDR2 as YFSETQ. The length of the CDR3 is 15 residues. Deletions cut 0 bases from V and 3 bases from J, with 11 bases between. The complete variable domain, with remaining parts taken from reference TRBV5-1 and TRBJ2-3, reads KAGVTQTPRYLIKTRGQQVTLSCSPISGHRSVSWYQQTPGQGLQFLFEYFSETQRNKGNFPGRFSGRQFSNSRSEMNVSTLELGDSALYLCASSLEPLETDTQYFGPGTRLTVL.